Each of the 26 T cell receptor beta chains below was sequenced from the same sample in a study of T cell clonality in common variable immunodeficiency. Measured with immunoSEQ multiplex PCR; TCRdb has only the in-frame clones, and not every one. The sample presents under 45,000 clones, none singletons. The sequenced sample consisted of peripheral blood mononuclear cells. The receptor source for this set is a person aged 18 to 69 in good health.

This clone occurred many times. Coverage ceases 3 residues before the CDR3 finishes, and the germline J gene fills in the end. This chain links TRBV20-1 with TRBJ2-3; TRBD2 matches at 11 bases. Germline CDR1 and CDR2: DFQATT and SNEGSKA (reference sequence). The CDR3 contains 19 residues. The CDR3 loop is CSARDSLVAGGWFQETQYF. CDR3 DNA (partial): TGCAGTGCTAGAGATTCTTTGGTAGCGGGAGGGTGGTTCCAAGAGACG.

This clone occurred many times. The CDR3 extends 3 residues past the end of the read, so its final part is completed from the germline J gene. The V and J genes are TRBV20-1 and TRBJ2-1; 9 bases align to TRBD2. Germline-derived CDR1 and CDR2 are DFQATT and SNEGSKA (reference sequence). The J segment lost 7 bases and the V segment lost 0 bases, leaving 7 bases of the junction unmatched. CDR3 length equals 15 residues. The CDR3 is CSARDRKSGRNEQFF. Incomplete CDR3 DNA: TGCAGTGCTAGAGATCGGAAGAGCGGGAGGAATGAG.

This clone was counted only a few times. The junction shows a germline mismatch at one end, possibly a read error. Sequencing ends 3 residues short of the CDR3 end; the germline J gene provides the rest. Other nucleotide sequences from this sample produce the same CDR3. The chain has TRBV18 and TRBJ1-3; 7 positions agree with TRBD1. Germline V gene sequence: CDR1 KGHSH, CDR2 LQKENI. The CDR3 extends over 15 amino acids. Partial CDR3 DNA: TGTGCCAGCTCACTGGACAGGAACTCTGGAAACACG. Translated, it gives CASSLDRNSGNT. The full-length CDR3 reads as CASSLDRNSGNTIYF. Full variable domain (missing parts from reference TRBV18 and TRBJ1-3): NAGVMQNPRHLVRRRGQEARLRCSPMKGHSHVYWYRQLPEEGLKFMVYLQKENIIDESGMPKERFSAEFPKEGPSILRIQQVVRGDSAAYFCASSLDRNSGNTIYFGEGSWLTVV.

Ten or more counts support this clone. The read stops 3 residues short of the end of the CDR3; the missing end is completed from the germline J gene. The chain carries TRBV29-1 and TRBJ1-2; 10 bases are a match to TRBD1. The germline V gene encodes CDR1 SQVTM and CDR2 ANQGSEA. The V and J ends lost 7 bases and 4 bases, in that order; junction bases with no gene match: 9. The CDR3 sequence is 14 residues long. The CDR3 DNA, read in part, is TGCAGCGCCGGGACAGGGGTTCTTCCCTATGGC. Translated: CSAGTGVLPYG. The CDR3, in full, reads CSAGTGVLPYGYTF.

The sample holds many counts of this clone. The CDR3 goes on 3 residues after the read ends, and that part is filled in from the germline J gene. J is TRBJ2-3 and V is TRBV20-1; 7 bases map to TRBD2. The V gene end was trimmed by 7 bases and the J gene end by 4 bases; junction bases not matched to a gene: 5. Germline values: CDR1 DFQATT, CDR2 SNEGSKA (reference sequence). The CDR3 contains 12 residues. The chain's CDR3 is CSGLAGADTQYF. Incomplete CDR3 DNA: TGCAGTGGACTGGCGGGGGCAGATACG.

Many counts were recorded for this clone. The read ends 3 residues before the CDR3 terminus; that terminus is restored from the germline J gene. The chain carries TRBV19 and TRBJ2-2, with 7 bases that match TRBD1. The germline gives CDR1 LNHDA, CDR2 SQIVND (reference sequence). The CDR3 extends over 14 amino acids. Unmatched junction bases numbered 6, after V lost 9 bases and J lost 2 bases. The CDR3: CASEQGTNTGELFF. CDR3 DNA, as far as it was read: TGTGCCAGCGAACAGGGGACCAACACCGGGGAG.

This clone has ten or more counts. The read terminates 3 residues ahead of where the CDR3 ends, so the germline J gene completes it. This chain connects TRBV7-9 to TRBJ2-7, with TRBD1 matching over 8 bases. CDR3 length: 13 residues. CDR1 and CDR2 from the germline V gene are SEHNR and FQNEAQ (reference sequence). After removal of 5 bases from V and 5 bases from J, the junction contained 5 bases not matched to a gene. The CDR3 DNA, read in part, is TGTGCCAGCAGCCCGGACAGGGCCAACGAG. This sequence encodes CASSPDRANE. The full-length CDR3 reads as CASSPDRANEQYF. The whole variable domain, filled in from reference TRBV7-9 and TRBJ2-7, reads DTGVSQNPRHKITKRGQNVTFRCDPISEHNRLYWYRQTLGQGPEFLTYFQNEAQLEKSRLLSDRFSAERPKGSFSTLEIQRTEQGDSAMYLCASSPDRANEQYFGPGTRLTVT.

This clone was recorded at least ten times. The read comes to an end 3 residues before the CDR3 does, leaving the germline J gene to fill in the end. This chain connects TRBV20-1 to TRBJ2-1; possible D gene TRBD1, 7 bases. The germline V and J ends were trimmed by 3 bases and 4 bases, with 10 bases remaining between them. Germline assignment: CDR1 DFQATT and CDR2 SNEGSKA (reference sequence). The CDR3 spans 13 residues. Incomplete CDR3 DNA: TGCAGTGCTAGGCGGGGACAGTACAATGAG. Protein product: CSARRGQYNE. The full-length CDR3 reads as CSARRGQYNEQFF.

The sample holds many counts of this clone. The CDR3 spells CAWSRSTGGDQPQHF. The CDR3 DNA, read in part, is TGTGCCTGGAGTCGGAGCACAGGGGGCGATCAGCCC. This sequence joins TRBV30 and TRBJ1-5; TRBD1 aligns across 9 bases. With the read ending 3 residues before the CDR3 end, the germline J gene is used to fill in that end. Germline V gives CDR1 GTSNPN, CDR2 SVGIG (reference sequence). Trimming took 2 bases from V and 5 from J; bases not matched to a gene: 7. The CDR3 consists of 15 residues.

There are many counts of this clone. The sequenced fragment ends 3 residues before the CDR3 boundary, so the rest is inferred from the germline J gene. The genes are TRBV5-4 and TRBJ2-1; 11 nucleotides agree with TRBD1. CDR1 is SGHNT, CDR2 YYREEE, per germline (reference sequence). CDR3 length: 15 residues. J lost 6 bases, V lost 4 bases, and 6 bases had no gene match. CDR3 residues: CASSLGQGAGNEQFF. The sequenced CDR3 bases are TGTGCCAGCAGCCTAGGACAGGGGGCCGGCAATGAG.

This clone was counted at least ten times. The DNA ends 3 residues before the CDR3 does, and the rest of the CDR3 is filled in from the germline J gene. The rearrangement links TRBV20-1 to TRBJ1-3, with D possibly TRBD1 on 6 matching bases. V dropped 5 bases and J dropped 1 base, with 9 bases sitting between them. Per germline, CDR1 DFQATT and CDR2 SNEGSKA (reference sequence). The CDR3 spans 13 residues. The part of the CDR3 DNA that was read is TGCAGTGCTGATGACAGGTCTGGAAACACC. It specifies CSADDRSGNT. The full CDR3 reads CSADDRSGNTIYF.

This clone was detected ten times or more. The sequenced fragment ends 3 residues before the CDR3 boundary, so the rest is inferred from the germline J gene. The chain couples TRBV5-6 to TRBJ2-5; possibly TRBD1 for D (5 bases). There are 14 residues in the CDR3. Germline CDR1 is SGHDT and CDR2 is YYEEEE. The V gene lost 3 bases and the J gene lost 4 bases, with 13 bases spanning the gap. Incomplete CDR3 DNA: TGTGCCAGCAGCTCTATTGGGGCAGTAGAGACC. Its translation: CASSSIGAVET. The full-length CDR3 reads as CASSSIGAVETQYF.

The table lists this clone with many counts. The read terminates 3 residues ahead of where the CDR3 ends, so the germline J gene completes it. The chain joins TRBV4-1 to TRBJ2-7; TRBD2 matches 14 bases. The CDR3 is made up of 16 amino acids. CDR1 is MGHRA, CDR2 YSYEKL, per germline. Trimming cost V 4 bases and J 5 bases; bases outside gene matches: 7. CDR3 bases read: TGCGCCAGCAGCCGCCTACCGGGACTAGCGGGAGACGAG. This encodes CASSRLPGLAGDE. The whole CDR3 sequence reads CASSRLPGLAGDEQYF.

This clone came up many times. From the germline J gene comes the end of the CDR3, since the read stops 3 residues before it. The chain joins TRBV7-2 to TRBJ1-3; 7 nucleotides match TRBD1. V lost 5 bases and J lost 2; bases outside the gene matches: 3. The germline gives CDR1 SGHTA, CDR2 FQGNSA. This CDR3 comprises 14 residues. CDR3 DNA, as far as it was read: TGTGCCAGCAGCACAGGGACAGCTGGAAACACC. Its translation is CASSTGTAGNT. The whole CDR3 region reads CASSTGTAGNTIYF. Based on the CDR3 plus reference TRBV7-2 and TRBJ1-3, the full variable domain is GAGVSQSPSNKVTEKGKDVELRCDPISGHTALYWYRQSLGQGLEFLIYFQGNSAPDKSGLPSDRFSAERTGGSVSTLTIQRTQQEDSAVYLCASSTGTAGNTIYFGEGSWLTVV.

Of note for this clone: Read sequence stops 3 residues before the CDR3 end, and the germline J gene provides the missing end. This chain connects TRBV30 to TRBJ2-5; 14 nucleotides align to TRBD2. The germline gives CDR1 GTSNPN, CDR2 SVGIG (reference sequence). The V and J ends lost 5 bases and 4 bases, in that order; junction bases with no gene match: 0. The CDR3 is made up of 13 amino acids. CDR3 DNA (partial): TGTGCCTGGGGACTAGCGGGAGGAGAGACC. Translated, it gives CAWGLAGGET. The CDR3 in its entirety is CAWGLAGGETQYF.

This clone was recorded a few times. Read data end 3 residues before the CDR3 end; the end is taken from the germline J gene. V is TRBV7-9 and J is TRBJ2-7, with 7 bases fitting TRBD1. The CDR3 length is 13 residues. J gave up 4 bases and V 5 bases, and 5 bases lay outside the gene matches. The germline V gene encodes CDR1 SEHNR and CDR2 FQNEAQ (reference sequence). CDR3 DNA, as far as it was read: TGTGCCAGCAGCCGGGACAGCCCGTACGAG. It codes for CASSRDSPYE. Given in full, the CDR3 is CASSRDSPYEQYF.

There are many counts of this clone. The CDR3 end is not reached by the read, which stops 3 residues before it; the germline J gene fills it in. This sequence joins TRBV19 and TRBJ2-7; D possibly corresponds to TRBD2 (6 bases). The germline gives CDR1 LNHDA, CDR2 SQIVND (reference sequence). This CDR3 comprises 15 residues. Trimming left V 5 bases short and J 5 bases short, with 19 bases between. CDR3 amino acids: CASSSTSLITHEQYF. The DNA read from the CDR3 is TGTGCCAGTAGTTCAACTAGCCTTATTACACACGAG.

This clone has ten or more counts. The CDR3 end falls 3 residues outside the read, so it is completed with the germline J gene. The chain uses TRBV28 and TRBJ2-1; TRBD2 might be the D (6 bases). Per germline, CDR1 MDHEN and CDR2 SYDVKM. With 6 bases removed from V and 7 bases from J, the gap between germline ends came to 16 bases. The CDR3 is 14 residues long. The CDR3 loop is CASRIGTPFNEQFF. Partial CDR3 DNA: TGTGCCAGCAGGATAGGGACTCCTTTTAATGAG.

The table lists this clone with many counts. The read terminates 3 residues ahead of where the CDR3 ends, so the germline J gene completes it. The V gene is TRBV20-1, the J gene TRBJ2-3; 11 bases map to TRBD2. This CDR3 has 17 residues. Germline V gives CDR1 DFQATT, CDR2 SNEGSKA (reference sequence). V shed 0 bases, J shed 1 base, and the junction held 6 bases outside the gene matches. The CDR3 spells CSARDPGTSGRTDTQYF. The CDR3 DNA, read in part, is TGCAGTGCTAGAGACCCGGGGACTAGCGGACGCACAGATACG.

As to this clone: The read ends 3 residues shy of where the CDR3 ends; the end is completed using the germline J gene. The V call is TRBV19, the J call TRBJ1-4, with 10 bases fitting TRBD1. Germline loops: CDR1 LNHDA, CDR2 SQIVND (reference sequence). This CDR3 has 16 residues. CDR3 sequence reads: CASSMRWGQGNSPLFF. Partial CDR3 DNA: TGTGCCAGTAGTATGCGTTGGGGACAGGGGAATTCACCA.

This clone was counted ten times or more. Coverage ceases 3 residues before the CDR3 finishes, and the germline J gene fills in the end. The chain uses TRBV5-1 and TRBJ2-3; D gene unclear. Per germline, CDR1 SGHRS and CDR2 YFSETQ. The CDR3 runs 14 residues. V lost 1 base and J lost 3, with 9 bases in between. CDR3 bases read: TGCGCCAGCAGCTTGCTACTTTCTACAGATACG. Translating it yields CASSLLLSTDT. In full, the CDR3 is CASSLLLSTDTQYF.

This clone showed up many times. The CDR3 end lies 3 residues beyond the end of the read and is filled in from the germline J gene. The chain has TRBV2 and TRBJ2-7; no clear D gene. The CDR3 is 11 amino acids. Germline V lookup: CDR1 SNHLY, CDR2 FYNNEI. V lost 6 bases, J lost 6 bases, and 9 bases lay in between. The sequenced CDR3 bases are TGTGCCAGCAGAGCAAGTGGCGAG. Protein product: CASRASGE. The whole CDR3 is CASRASGEQYF.

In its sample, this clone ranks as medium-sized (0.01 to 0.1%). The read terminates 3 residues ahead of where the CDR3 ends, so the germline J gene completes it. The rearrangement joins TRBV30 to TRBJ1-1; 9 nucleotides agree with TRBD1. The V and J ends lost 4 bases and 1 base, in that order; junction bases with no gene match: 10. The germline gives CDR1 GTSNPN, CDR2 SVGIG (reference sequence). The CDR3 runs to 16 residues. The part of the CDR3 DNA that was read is TGTGCCTGGACTCCTAGACCGGGACAGGGGAACACTGAA. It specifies CAWTPRPGQGNTE. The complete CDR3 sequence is CAWTPRPGQGNTEAFF.

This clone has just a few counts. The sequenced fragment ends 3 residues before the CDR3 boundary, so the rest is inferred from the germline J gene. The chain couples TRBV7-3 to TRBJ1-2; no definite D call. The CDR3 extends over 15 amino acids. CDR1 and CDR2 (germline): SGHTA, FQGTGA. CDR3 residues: CASSFSGESYNDYTF. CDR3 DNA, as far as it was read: TGTGCCAGCAGCTTTAGCGGGGAATCCTACAATGAC.

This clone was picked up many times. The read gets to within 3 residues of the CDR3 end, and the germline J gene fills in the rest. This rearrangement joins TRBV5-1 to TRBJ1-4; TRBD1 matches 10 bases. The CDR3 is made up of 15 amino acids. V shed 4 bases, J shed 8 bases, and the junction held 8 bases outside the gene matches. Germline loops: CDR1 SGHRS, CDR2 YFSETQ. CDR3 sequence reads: CASSHGTGAGEKLFF. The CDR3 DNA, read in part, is TGCGCCAGCAGCCACGGGACAGGGGCAGGAGAAAAA.

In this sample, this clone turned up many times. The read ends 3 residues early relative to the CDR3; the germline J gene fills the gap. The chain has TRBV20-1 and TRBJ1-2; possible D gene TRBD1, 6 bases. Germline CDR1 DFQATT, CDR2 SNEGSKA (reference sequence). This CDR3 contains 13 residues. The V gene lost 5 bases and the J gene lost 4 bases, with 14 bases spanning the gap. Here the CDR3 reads CSAFITGSYGYTF. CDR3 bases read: TGCAGTGCTTTCATCACAGGGTCCTATGGC.